This T cell receptor beta chain was observed in a study of graft-versus-host responses after intestinal transplantation. Study-wide findings and caveats: Some patients had graft-donor T cell macrochimerism. In their allografts, the ratios of graft-versus-host to host-versus-graft T cell clones were high.

As for this clone: Its antigen remains unidentified.

TCRdb keeps only in-frame clones here, not all; method: immunoSEQ multiplex PCR. The table shows approximately 9,400 clones, with roughly 90% occurring only once. The CDR3 is made up of 12 amino acids. Per germline, CDR1 SGHRS and CDR2 YFSETQ. The V end lost 5 bases, the J end lost 7 bases, and 11 bases lay between the germline ends. The clonotype originates from a human patient who received an intestinal transplant, so some T cells may come from the graft donor. The material sequenced was PBMCs, taken roughly 35 weeks after intestinal transplant. J is TRBJ2-3 and V is TRBV5-1, with D tentatively TRBD2 (5 bases). The chain's CDR3 is CASRFGSNTQYF. The DNA for the CDR3 is TGCGCCAGCAGATTTGGGAGTAATACGCAGTATTTT.